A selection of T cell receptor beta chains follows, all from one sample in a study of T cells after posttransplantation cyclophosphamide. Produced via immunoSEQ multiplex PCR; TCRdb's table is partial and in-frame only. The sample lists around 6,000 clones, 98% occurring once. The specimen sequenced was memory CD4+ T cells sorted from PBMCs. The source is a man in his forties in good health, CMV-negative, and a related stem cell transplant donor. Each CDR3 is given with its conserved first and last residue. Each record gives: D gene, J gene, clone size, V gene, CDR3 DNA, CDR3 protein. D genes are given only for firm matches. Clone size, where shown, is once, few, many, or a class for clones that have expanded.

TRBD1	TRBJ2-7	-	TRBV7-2	TGTGCCAGCAGCTTAGGGGGACAGGTAAACTCCTACGAGCAGTACTTC	CASSLGGQVNSYEQYF
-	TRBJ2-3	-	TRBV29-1	TGCAGCGTTGAAGAAGGCAGGGCAACAGATACGCAGTATTTT	CSVEEGRATDTQYF
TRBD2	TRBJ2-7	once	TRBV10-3	TGTGCCATCAGTGATTGGCGGGAGGGCCACGAGCAGTACTTC	CAISDWREGHEQYF
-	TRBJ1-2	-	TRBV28	TGTGCCAGCAGTTTACCCAGGGGAGGCTACACCTTC	CASSLPRGGYTF
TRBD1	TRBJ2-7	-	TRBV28	TGTGCCAGTGCAACAGGGGATCGATACGAGCAGTACTTC	CASATGDRYEQYF
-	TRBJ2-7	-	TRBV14	TGTGCCAGCAGTCCCTTATTAGGCAGGGAATTGGGCGAGCAGTACTTC	CASSPLLGRELGEQYF
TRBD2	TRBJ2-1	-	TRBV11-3	TGTGCCAGCAGCTTAGGGTTAGCGGGAGTCCCTGAGCAGTTCTTC	CASSLGLAGVPEQFF
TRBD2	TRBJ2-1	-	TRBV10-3	TGTGCCATCAGTGAGGCGGGGGACAATGAGCAGTTCTTC	CAISEAGDNEQFF
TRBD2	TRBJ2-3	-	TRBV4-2	TGTGCCAGCAGCCACGTACTAGCGGGAGTGCGTACGGATACGCAGTATTTT	CASSHVLAGVRTDTQYF
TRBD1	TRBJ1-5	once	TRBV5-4	TGTGCCAGCACGAGACAGGGGACGAATCAGCCCCAGCATTTT	CASTRQGTNQPQHF
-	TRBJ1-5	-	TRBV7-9	TGTGCCAGCAGCTTAGACGGGGGTGCGAGCAATCAGCCCCAGCATTTT	CASSLDGGASNQPQHF
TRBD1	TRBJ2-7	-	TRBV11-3	TGTGCCAGCAGCACCCGACAGGGGACCGAGCAGTACTTC	CASSTRQGTEQYF
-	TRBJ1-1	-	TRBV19	TGTGCCAGTAGCGCAGGAAGGGGCACTGAAGCTTTCTTT	CASSAGRGTEAFF
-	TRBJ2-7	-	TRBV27	TGTGCCAGCAGTCAACCAAGCGGGCCGTCCTACGAGCAGTACTTC	CASSQPSGPSYEQYF
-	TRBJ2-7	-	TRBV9	TGTGCCAGCAGCGTAGTGGCCAGCTCCTACGAGCAGTACTTC	CASSVVASSYEQYF
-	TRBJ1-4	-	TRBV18	TGTGCCAGCTCACCCTCCCTGGACAGACGGGGTAGTGAAAAACTGTTTTTT	CASSPSLDRRGSEKLFF
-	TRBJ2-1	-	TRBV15	TGTGCCACCAGCAGAGATCAAGCGGCCCTTGGGAATGAGCAGTTCTTC	CATSRDQAALGNEQFF
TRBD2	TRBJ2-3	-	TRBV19	TGTGCCAGTAGACCGACTAGCCTCAGGGATACGCAGTATTTT	CASRPTSLRDTQYF
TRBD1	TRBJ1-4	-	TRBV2	TGTGCCAGCAAACAGGACAGGACAAATGAAAAACTGTTTTTT	CASKQDRTNEKLFF
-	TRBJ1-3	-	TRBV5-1	TGCGCCAGCAGCTCCATGGCGGGGGGTGGAAACACCATATATTTT	CASSSMAGGGNTIYF
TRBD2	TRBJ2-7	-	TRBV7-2	TGTGCCAGCAGCTTTGGACTAGGGAGCTACGAGCAGTACTTC	CASSFGLGSYEQYF
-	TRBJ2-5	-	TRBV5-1	TGCGCCAGCAGCTTGAACCCGAGGGCCTCCGAAGAGACCCAGTACTTC	CASSLNPRASEETQYF
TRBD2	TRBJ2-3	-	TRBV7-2	TGTGCCAGCAGCTACGACGGGACTAGCGGGGATACGCAGTATTTT	CASSYDGTSGDTQYF
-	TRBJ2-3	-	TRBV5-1	TGCGCCAGCAGCTCGTCTACTAGTTCAGCAGATACGCAGTATTTT	CASSSSTSSADTQYF
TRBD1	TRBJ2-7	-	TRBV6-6	TGTGCCAGCAGCCCAAGACAGGGCCCAAGCGAGCAGTACTTC	CASSPRQGPSEQYF
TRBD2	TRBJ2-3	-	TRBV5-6	TGTGCCAGCAGCTTGCGATTTGCGGGAGGTCATACGCAGTATTTT	CASSLRFAGGHTQYF
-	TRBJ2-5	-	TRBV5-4	TGTGCCAGCAGCTCCGGGACTCATGACCAAGAGACCCAGTACTTC	CASSSGTHDQETQYF
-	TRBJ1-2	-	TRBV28	TGTGCCAGCAGTTATGCCCTAAGAAAAAATGGCTACACCTTC	CASSYALRKNGYTF
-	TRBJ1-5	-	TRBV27	TGTGCCAGCAGTTCCCTAGCGGGCGACCAGCCCCAGCATTTT	CASSSLAGDQPQHF
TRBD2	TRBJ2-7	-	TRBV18	TGTGCCAGCTCACCAACGGGAGGGCCTTACGAGCAGTACTTC	CASSPTGGPYEQYF
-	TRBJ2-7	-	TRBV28	TGTGCCAGCAGACACAGGGGACTCGCGCTCGACGAGCAGTACTTC	CASRHRGLALDEQYF
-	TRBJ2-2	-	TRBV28	TGTGCCAGCAGTCCCCCTCGAGAGCGGGAGCTGTTTTTT	CASSPPRERELFF
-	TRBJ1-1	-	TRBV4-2	TGTGCCAGCAGCTCCCCCCCCGAGGGGGAGAACACTGAAGCTTTCTTT	CASSSPPEGENTEAFF
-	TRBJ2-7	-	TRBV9	TGTGCCAGCAGCGTAGCCGGCCAGGGTAGTATCTCCGAGCAGTACTTC	CASSVAGQGSISEQYF
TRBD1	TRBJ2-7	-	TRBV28	TGTGCCAGCAGAATACAGGGGGCATCACACGAGCAGTACTTC	CASRIQGASHEQYF
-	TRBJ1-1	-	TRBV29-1	TGCAGCGTCGCCAGCACTGAAGCTTTCTTT	CSVASTEAFF
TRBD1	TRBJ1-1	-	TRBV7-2	TGTGCCAGCAGCCTTGGGACAGCTCAGGACCTCACTGAAGCTTTCTTT	CASSLGTAQDLTEAFF
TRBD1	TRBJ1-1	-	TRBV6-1	TGTGCCAGCTTGGGGACAGGGACTGAAGCTTTCTTT	CASLGTGTEAFF
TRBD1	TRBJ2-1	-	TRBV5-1	TGCGCCAGCAGCTCGGGACAGGGCGGAGAGCAGTTCTTC	CASSSGQGGEQFF
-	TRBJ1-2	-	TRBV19	TGTGCCAGTAGTCGGGACTCGAACTATGGCTACACCTTC	CASSRDSNYGYTF
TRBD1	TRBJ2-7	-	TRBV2	TGTGCCACCACCGAGACACAGGGGGGCGAGCAGTACTTC	CATTETQGGEQYF
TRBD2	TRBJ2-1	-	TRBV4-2	TGTGCCAGCAGCCTAACTAAGCGGGAGGGCCATAATGAGCAGTTCTTC	CASSLTKREGHNEQFF
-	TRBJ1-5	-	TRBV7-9	TGTGCCAGCAGCGAAACAGGGAATCAGCCCCAGCATTTT	CASSETGNQPQHF